These 24 T cell receptor beta chains were sequenced from one sample in a study of beta chain features in type 1 diabetes. Study observations and caveats: TCRB CDR3 length was moderately but significantly reduced in all four CD4+ subsets of Type 1 diabetes patients.

No antigen is known for these receptors. TCRB transcripts that were expressed got sequenced, as all of the isolated RNA had been reverse transcribed. Method: immunoSEQ multiplex PCR; TCRdb's copy keeps in-frame clones and lacks some. This sample has just under 150,000 clones; 10% to 15% occur once, and the top ten carry around 1.2%. The sample taken for sequencing was central memory CD4+ T cells from blood. These TCRs come from a man aged 18 to 29 with type 1 diabetes.

There are a few counts of this clone. The V call is TRBV28, the J call TRBJ2-1, with a weak D call TRBD1 (6 bases). Germline CDR1 is MDHEN and CDR2 is SYDVKM. CDR3 length: 16 residues. V shed 7 bases and J shed 0 bases, with 16 bases lying between them. CDR3 DNA: TGTGCCAGCATCGCCTCGGACAGCCGCTCCTACAATGAGCAGTTCTTC. Residues: CASIASDSRSYNEQFF.

This clone has more than one count but fewer than ten. This sequence joins TRBV11-2 and TRBJ2-3, with a weak D call TRBD1 (5 bases). The length of the CDR3 is 12 residues. Germline V lookup: CDR1 SGHAT, CDR2 FQNNGV. Trimming took 4 bases from V and 13 from J, leaving 15 bases between them. CDR3 nucleotides: TGTGCCAGCAGCTCGCAGGGATACGTTGAGTATTTT. Translating it yields CASSSQGYVEYF.

In the case of this clone: One end of the junction does not line up with germline, which may come from a read error. V and J are TRBV7-7 and TRBJ2-5; D is undetermined. Germline V gives CDR1 SSHAT, CDR2 FNYEAQ (reference sequence). CDR3 length: 11 residues. This CDR3 reads CASSPSETQYF. DNA for the CDR3: TGTGCTAGCAGCCCTTCGGAGACCCAGTACTTC. Full variable domain (remainder filled in from reference TRBV7-7 and TRBJ2-5): GAGVSQSPRYKVTKRGQDVTLRCDPISSHATLYWYQQALGQGPEFLTYFNYEAQPDKSGLPSDRFSAERPEGSISTLTIQRTEQRDSAMYRCASSPSETQYFGPGTRLLVL.

The chain links TRBV9 to TRBJ1-5; no definite D call. This CDR3 is built from 13 residues. V was pared by 2 bases and J by 9 bases, with 12 bases between. Per the germline V gene, CDR1 is SGDLS and CDR2 is YYNGEE. The CDR3 loop reads CASSVGTGSPQHF. The CDR3, as DNA: TGTGCCAGCAGCGTGGGTACGGGATCGCCCCAGCATTTT.

This clone was observed a handful of times. The rearrangement joins TRBV27 to TRBJ2-1; 8 positions match TRBD1. The junction had 14 bases not matched to a gene; V was cut back by 6 bases and J by 16 bases. Germline CDR1 MNHEY, CDR2 SMNVEV (reference sequence). The CDR3 totals 13 residues. Here the CDR3 reads CASRTQWDRMDFF. The CDR3, as DNA: TGTGCCAGCAGGACGCAATGGGACAGGATGGACTTCTTC.

This clone has just a few counts. V usage is TRBV18 and J usage is TRBJ2-3; possibly TRBD1 for D (6 bases). Trimming removed 2 bases from V and 3 bases from J, with 12 bases in between. CDR1 KGHSH and CDR2 LQKENI come from the germline V gene. The CDR3 consists of 15 residues. The CDR3 sequence: CASSPGGGWTDTQYF. For the CDR3, the DNA is TGTGCCAGCTCACCAGGGGGCGGTTGGACAGATACGCAGTATTTT.

This clone has a handful of counts. The CDR3 DNA follows: TGTGCCACCAGCAGTAGCACCCTTACGTCGGCTTTCTTT. Translated: CATSSSTLTSAFF. The chain uses TRBV15 and TRBJ1-1, with D hard to call. Germline lookup yields CDR1 LNHNV and CDR2 YYDKDF (reference sequence). The CDR3 runs to 13 residues. V was shortened by 3 bases and J by 11 bases, with 16 bases between the two germline ends.

V is TRBV5-5 and J is TRBJ1-4; a weak D match, TRBD1 (5 bases). V was pared by 4 bases and J by 7 bases, with 23 bases between. This CDR3 region has 17 residues. The V gene's germline CDR1 is SGHKS and CDR2 YYEKEE (reference sequence). The CDR3 DNA is TGTGCCAGCAGCGAACTTGGGCAGGGTTCAGGAGGTGAAAAACTGTTTTTT. This encodes CASSELGQGSGGEKLFF.

This clone was seen a handful of times. The genes are TRBV14 and TRBJ1-2, with a weak D call TRBD1 (5 bases). Germline CDR1 and CDR2: SGHDN and FVKESK. Trimming stripped 4 bases from V and 5 bases from J, with 17 bases between. This CDR3 spans 15 amino acids. The CDR3 DNA sequence: TGTGCCAGCAGCCCAGGAGCACGGGGGATTTATGGCTACACCTTC. Protein: CASSPGARGIYGYTF. Filled out from reference TRBV14 and TRBJ1-2, the complete variable domain reads EAGVTQFPSHSVIEKGQTVTLRCDPISGHDNLYWYRRVMGKEIKFLLHFVKESKQDESGMPNNRFLAERTGGTYSTLKVQPAELEDSGVYFCASSPGARGIYGYTFGSGTRLTVV.

This clone was seen only a few times. This rearrangement joins TRBV11-2 to TRBJ2-5; D remains ambiguous. The CDR3 contains 15 residues. V lost 4 bases, J lost 1 base, and 13 bases lay in between. Germline-derived CDR1 and CDR2 are SGHAT and FQNNGV. CDR3 DNA: TGTGCCAGCAGCTCCCCCCGTTCAGTCCAAGAGACCCAGTACTTC. Protein: CASSSPRSVQETQYF. Looking up the rest from reference TRBV11-2 and TRBJ2-5 gives the full variable domain: EAGVAQSPRYKIIEKRQSVAFWCNPISGHATLYWYQQILGQGPKLLIQFQNNGVVDDSQLPKDRFSAERLKGVDSTLKIQPAKLEDSAVYLCASSSPRSVQETQYFGPGTRLLVL.

The rearrangement links TRBV9 to TRBJ1-6; unclear D gene. Germline loops: CDR1 SGDLS, CDR2 YYNGEE. The CDR3 runs to 14 residues. Trimming left V 4 bases short and J 6 bases short, with 11 bases between. This CDR3 is CASSQAPINSPLHF. CDR3 DNA: TGTGCCAGCAGCCAGGCCCCAATTAATTCACCCCTCCACTTT.

The chain joins TRBV6-5 to TRBJ2-3; TRBD2 matches at 8 bases. Trimming at V came to 5 bases and at J to 4 bases, leaving 8 bases not matched to a gene. The CDR3 loop spans 15 amino acids. CDR1 is MNHEY, CDR2 SVGAGI, per germline. This CDR3 is CASSPTGTSADTQYF. The CDR3 bases are TGTGCCAGCAGTCCCACCGGGACTAGTGCAGATACGCAGTATTTT.

The J gene is TRBJ2-4, the V gene TRBV7-9; TRBD1 aligns across 8 bases. The germline CDR1 and CDR2 sequences are SEHNR and FQNEAQ (reference sequence). The CDR3 runs 15 residues. Trimming removed 5 bases from V and 1 base from J; junction bases left unmatched: 4. The CDR3 bases are TGTGCCAGCAGCAAGACAGGGGAGGCCAAAAACATTCAGTACTTC. It specifies CASSKTGEAKNIQYF.

The genes are TRBV4-1 and TRBJ1-1; weak D call: TRBD1 (5 bases). Between the trimmed V and J ends, which lost 1 base and 7 bases, there was a span of 13 bases. The CDR3 has 14 amino acids. CDR1 is MGHRA, CDR2 YSYEKL, per germline. The CDR3 sequence is CASSQVPGPVEAFF. CDR3 nucleotide sequence: TGCGCCAGCAGCCAAGTCCCGGGACCGGTTGAAGCTTTCTTT.

V and J are TRBV27 and TRBJ2-3, with D perhaps matching TRBD1 (5 bases). V lost 5 bases to trimming and J lost 1 base, with 16 bases between them. Per the germline V gene, CDR1 is MNHEY and CDR2 is SMNVEV (reference sequence). CDR3 length equals 16 residues. CDR3 protein: CASSPDTTLGTDTQYF. The CDR3 coding sequence is TGTGCCAGCAGTCCGGACACCACCCTCGGCACAGATACGCAGTATTTT.

This chain uses TRBV14 with TRBJ2-7; D is unresolved. V was shortened by 3 bases and J by 1 base, with 1 base between the two germline ends. This CDR3 contains 11 residues. Germline V gives CDR1 SGHDN, CDR2 FVKESK. CDR3 bases: TGTGCCAGCAGCCAGTCCTACGAGCAGTACTTC. Translation gives CASSQSYEQYF.

This clone showed up just a few times. V and J are TRBV10-1 and TRBJ2-1, with TRBD2 matching 7 bases. The CDR3 covers 15 residues. Trimming removed 3 bases from V and 4 bases from J; junction bases left unmatched: 6. In germline, CDR1 is WNHNN, CDR2 SYGVQD (reference sequence). The CDR3 spells CASSDGSSGYNEQFF. DNA for the CDR3: TGCGCCAGCAGTGACGGGTCTAGCGGATACAATGAGCAGTTCTTC.

This clone turned up a few times. An end of the junction does not agree with germline; a read error may underlie this. The chain is built from TRBV11-2 and TRBJ2-1; D gene ambiguous. Germline lookup yields CDR1 SGHAT and CDR2 FQNNGV. The CDR3 extends over 13 amino acids. DNA for the CDR3: TGTGCCAGCAGCTACGACTCCAACAATGAGCAGTTCTTC. As protein: CASSYDSNNEQFF.

This clone was recorded a few times. The chain recombines TRBV29-1 with TRBJ1-1; D is undetermined. The V end was cut by 4 bases, the J end by 1 base, with 13 bases between. The CDR3 has 14 amino acids. Germline CDR1 reads SQVTM; CDR2 reads ANQGSEA. The CDR3 protein is CSVVSAVQNTEAFF. CDR3 nucleotide sequence: TGCAGCGTTGTGTCTGCGGTGCAGAACACTGAAGCTTTCTTT.

In its sample, this clone was seen many times. This sequence joins TRBV28 and TRBJ2-2; TRBD2 might be the D (5 bases). CDR1 and CDR2 (germline): MDHEN, SYDVKM. The CDR3 has 13 amino acids. V lost 10 bases and J lost 6, with 15 bases in between. CDR3 nucleotide sequence: TGTGCCACCCGAGGGCCCCGTGCCGGGGAGCTGTTTTTT. It translates to CATRGPRAGELFF.

The J gene is TRBJ2-1, the V gene TRBV10-1; 9 bases align to TRBD1. The CDR3 length is 13 residues. Germline CDR1 and CDR2: WNHNN and SYGVQD (reference sequence). Losses at the gene ends were 5 bases for V and 6 bases for J; bases not matched to a gene: 2. CDR3 bases: TGCGCCAGCAGTCCGGGACAGGGCAATGAGCAGTTCTTC. It is translated as CASSPGQGNEQFF.

This clone has more than one count but fewer than ten. The chain uses TRBV7-2 and TRBJ1-2; D remains ambiguous. V dropped 5 bases and J dropped 8 bases, with 12 bases sitting between them. Germline CDR1 SGHTA, CDR2 FQGNSA. The CDR3 is made up of 12 amino acids. In DNA form, the CDR3 reads TGTGCCAGCAGCCCCAGGTTGAGCGGCTACACCTTC. Translating gives CASSPRLSGYTF. The complete variable domain, with remaining parts taken from reference TRBV7-2 and TRBJ1-2, reads GAGVSQSPSNKVTEKGKDVELRCDPISGHTALYWYRQSLGQGLEFLIYFQGNSAPDKSGLPSDRFSAERTGGSVSTLTIQRTQQEDSAVYLCASSPRLSGYTFGSGTRLTVV.

This clone was detected a few times. The V call is TRBV18, the J call TRBJ1-1; D remains ambiguous. Per the germline V gene, CDR1 is KGHSH and CDR2 is LQKENI. V was trimmed by 3 bases and J by 0 bases, leaving 11 bases between them. There are 15 residues in the CDR3. In DNA form, the CDR3 reads TGTGCCAGCTCACCGCGGGTTTCAATGAACACTGAAGCTTTCTTT. This sequence encodes CASSPRVSMNTEAFF.

This clone was recorded at least ten times. The chain uses TRBV5-6 and TRBJ2-7; D gene unclear. CDR3 size: 14 residues. The V and J ends lost 4 bases and 0 bases respectively, with 11 bases between them. Germline V gene sequence: CDR1 SGHDT, CDR2 YYEEEE. The CDR3 spells CASSLGPYSYEQYF. The DNA of the CDR3 is TGTGCCAGCAGCCTTGGACCGTACTCCTACGAGCAGTACTTC.